Below, 27 T cell receptor beta chains from the same sample are listed, as sequenced in a study of blood T cells in healthy people across ages. Through a sample-barcoded 5' primer and a J-beta primer mix, a second PCR was run for roughly 7 to 12 cycles. From the 5' RACE reads, TCRdb called clonotypes with MiXCR, one entry per CDR3 protein. The data contain some 1.5 million distinct CDR3 sequences, roughly 27% of them singletons. Sequencing was carried out using blood. All receptors come from a woman in her 30s in good health.

This clonotype was counted many times. The rearrangement uses TRBV21-1 and TRBJ2-7; the table gives TRBD1 as D, unverified against the DNA. TRBV21-1 is reported as a pseudogene. The CDR3 loop spans 17 amino acids. The CDR3 loop is CASSKEFGGPTFYEQYF. CDR3 nucleotides: TGTGCCAGCAGCAAAGAATTTGGGGGGCCAACCTTCTACGAGCAGTACTTC.

The sample holds a few counts of this clonotype. The rearrangement joins TRBV5-1 to TRBJ2-5, with TRBD2 matching over 8 bases. After removal of 5 bases from V and 4 bases from J, the junction contained 7 bases not matched to a gene. Germline lookup yields CDR1 SGHRS and CDR2 YFSETQ. CDR3 length: 14 residues. The CDR3 nucleotides are TGCGCCAGCAGTAGCGGGGCAGCCTCAGAGACCCAGTACTTC. Protein: CASSSGAASETQYF.

This clonotype was detected only a few times. V is TRBV20-1 and J is TRBJ1-1; D not certain. The V end lost 0 bases, the J end lost 3 bases, and 11 bases lay between the germline ends. Germline CDR1 is DFQATT and CDR2 is SNEGSKA (reference sequence). The CDR3 loop spans 14 amino acids. CDR3 sequence: CSAREGGIHTEAFF. CDR3 sequence (DNA): TGCAGTGCTAGAGAGGGAGGGATTCACACTGAAGCTTTCTTT.

The chain recombines TRBV3-1 with TRBJ2-1; 13 bases match TRBD2. The J segment lost 2 bases and the V segment lost 4 bases, leaving 5 bases of the junction unmatched. CDR1 and CDR2 from the germline V gene are LGHDT and YNNKEL (reference sequence). The CDR3 spans 17 residues. CDR3 bases: TGTGCCAGCAGCCCAGGACTAGCGGGGGAGGCCTACAATGAGCAGTTCTTC. It translates to CASSPGLAGEAYNEQFF.

CDR3 residues: CASSLRWLREKLFF. The CDR3 DNA reads as TGTGCCAGCAGTTTAAGGTGGCTTCGGGAAAAACTGTTTTTT. This chain joins TRBV28 and TRBJ1-4, with D unclear. Looked up from germline, CDR1 is MDHEN and CDR2 is SYDVKM. The CDR3 is made up of 14 amino acids. The ends were cut back, 2 bases at V and 8 bases at J, with 12 bases in the middle.

This clonotype turned up a few times. This rearrangement joins TRBV5-1 to TRBJ2-1; D call uncertain. The V end lost 0 bases, the J end lost 0 bases, and 13 bases lay between the germline ends. CDR1 SGHRS and CDR2 YFSETQ come from the germline V gene. The CDR3 contains 17 residues. The CDR3 bases are TGCGCCAGCAGCTTGGTCTTCTCCCTAAGCTCCTACAATGAGCAGTTCTTC. This translates into CASSLVFSLSSYNEQFF.

This clonotype was seen only a few times. The chain couples TRBV9 to TRBJ2-1; 7 bases line up with TRBD2. The CDR3 contains 15 residues. Germline values: CDR1 SGDLS, CDR2 YYNGEE. Trimming cost V 4 bases and J 9 bases; bases outside gene matches: 13. Written as DNA, the CDR3 is TGTGCCAGCAGCAGAAGCGGGACTACCCTGGGTGAGCAGTTCTTC. This translates into CASSRSGTTLGEQFF.

In its sample, this clonotype was seen many times. CDR3 nucleotide sequence: TGCGCCAGCAGTGGTACCACAGATACGCAGTATTTT. Its translation is CASSGTTDTQYF. The chain carries TRBV10-1 and TRBJ2-3; D gene ambiguous. The CDR3 is 12 residues long. Trimming left V 4 bases short and J 2 bases short, with 4 bases between. Germline V gives CDR1 WNHNN, CDR2 SYGVQD (reference sequence).

A note on this clonotype: A much larger clone differs by one base, so this may be a read error. The V call is TRBV5-1, the J call TRBJ2-1; 9 bases are shared with TRBD1. CDR3 size: 17 residues. V dropped 5 bases and J dropped 8; count of bases not matched to a gene: 17. Germline V lookup: CDR1 SGHRS, CDR2 YFSETQ. The CDR3 reads CASSQPTTGGTLDEQFF. The CDR3 DNA is TGCGCCAGCAGTCAACCAACCACAGGGGGCACTCTCGATGAGCAGTTCTTC.

The table lists this clonotype with a count of one. A much bigger clone sits one base away, suggesting this may be a read error. The CDR3 DNA is TGTGCCAGCAGCCAAGATCTCGCGGTGAGCAATGAGCAGTTCTTC. It specifies CASSQDLAVSNEQFF. V gene TRBV4-2 combines with J gene TRBJ2-1; D call uncertain. CDR3 length equals 15 residues. CDR1 LGHNA and CDR2 YNFKEQ come from the germline V gene. Trimming left V 0 bases short and J 6 bases short, with 12 bases between.

This clonotype was seen just once. Mismatch with germline at one junction end may stem from a read error. J is TRBJ2-3 and V is TRBV2, with unresolved D. The CDR3 is 13 residues long. Per germline, CDR1 SNHLY and CDR2 FYNNEI. CDR3 protein: CASSELSTDTRYF. The CDR3 bases are TGTGCCAGCAGTGAACTGAGCACAGATACGCGGTATTTT. The full variable domain, rest sourced from reference TRBV2 and TRBJ2-3, is EPEVTQTPSHQVTQMGQEVILRCVPISNHLYFYWYRQILGQKVEFLVSFYNNEISEKSEIFDDQFSVERPDGSNFTLKIRSTKLEDSAMYFCASSELSTDTRYFGPGTRLTVL.

This clonotype was counted between two and nine times. The rearrangement links TRBV20-1 to TRBJ2-1, with TRBD2 matching 12 bases. The CDR3 contains 16 residues. J gave up 6 bases and V 5 bases, and 11 bases lay outside the gene matches. Germline assignment: CDR1 DFQATT and CDR2 SNEGSKA (reference sequence). The CDR3 DNA reads TGCAGTGCTCCGTACCCTAGCGGGGGGGCCCCCAATGAGCAGTTCTTC. It is translated as CSAPYPSGGAPNEQFF.

This clonotype showed up just a few times. V usage is TRBV3-1 and J usage is TRBJ1-6; D possibly corresponds to TRBD1 (5 bases). The CDR3 extends over 14 amino acids. Per the germline V gene, CDR1 is LGHDT and CDR2 is YNNKEL (reference sequence). The germline V and J ends were trimmed by 4 bases and 6 bases, with 10 bases remaining between them. This CDR3 is CASSPTVSNSPLHF. In nucleotides, the CDR3 is TGTGCCAGCAGCCCGACAGTGTCTAATTCACCCCTCCACTTT.

The gene calls are TRBV7-2 and TRBJ2-1; either TRBD1 or TRBD2 may supply D (5 bases each). The end of the DNA aligns better with TRBJ2-7, so the J call may be wrong. The CDR3 covers 14 residues. The germline CDR1 and CDR2 sequences are SGHTA and FQGNSA. The CDR3, as DNA: TGTGCCAGCAGCGTAAGCCGGGGCTACAATGAGCAGTACTTC. Protein product: CASSVSRGYNEQYF.

The V and J genes are TRBV29-1 and TRBJ2-7; 8 nucleotides agree with TRBD2. J was trimmed by 1 base and V by 8 bases; bases with no gene match: 13. CDR1 and CDR2 from the germline V gene are SQVTM and ANQGSEA. The CDR3 has 15 residues. The CDR3 region has the DNA TGCAGCCCTTCTACCCGGGAGGGGCAGTCCTACGAGCAGTACTTC. It codes for CSPSTREGQSYEQYF.

This clonotype was recorded a few times. The genes are TRBV7-2 and TRBJ2-1; TRBD2 agrees at 13 bases. The CDR3 spans 16 residues. V lost 6 bases, J lost 4 bases, and 6 bases stayed unmatched. Germline values: CDR1 SGHTA, CDR2 FQGNSA. DNA of the CDR3: TGTGCCAGCAGGGACCGACTAGCGGGAGGATACAATGAGCAGTTCTTC. Its translation: CASRDRLAGGYNEQFF.

This clonotype has ten or more counts. The chain carries TRBV29-1 and TRBJ1-6, with D possibly matching TRBD1 (6 bases). V was trimmed by 5 bases and J by 9 bases, leaving 14 bases between them. CDR1 is SQVTM, CDR2 ANQGSEA, per germline. CDR3 length: 13 residues. CDR3 residues: CSVRTGSSSPLHF. CDR3 in DNA: TGCAGCGTTCGCACAGGGTCGTCTTCACCCCTCCACTTT.

The J gene is TRBJ2-3, the V gene TRBV6-2 or TRBV6-3; no clear D. The V end was cut by 2 bases, the J end by 11 bases, with 17 bases between. CDR3 length: 14 residues. Germline V gene sequence: CDR1 MNHEY, CDR2 SVGEGT. The CDR3 here is CASSYGRNLAMQYF. DNA for the CDR3: TGTGCCAGCAGTTACGGCCGGAATTTGGCTATGCAGTATTTT.

This clonotype was seen ten or more times. The gene calls are TRBV3-1 and TRBJ2-7; D may be TRBD2 (6 bases). The V gene lost 3 bases and the J gene lost 1 base, with 10 bases spanning the gap. This CDR3 has 14 residues. Germline values: CDR1 LGHDT, CDR2 YNNKEL (reference sequence). The CDR3 sequence: CASSHWGESYEQYF. The CDR3 region has the DNA TGTGCCAGCAGCCATTGGGGGGAGTCCTACGAGCAGTACTTC.

This rearrangement joins TRBV30 to TRBJ2-7; D is unclear. The CDR3 consists of 12 residues. Germline-derived CDR1 and CDR2 are GTSNPN and SVGIG (reference sequence). V was pared by 4 bases and J by 1 base, with 8 bases between. CDR3 residues: CAWKQESYEQYF. In DNA form, the CDR3 reads TGTGCCTGGAAGCAGGAGTCCTACGAGCAGTACTTC.

The chain joins TRBV6-6 to TRBJ2-2; D not resolved. The CDR3 contains 13 residues. The germline V and J ends were trimmed by 6 bases and 6 bases, with 11 bases remaining between them. In germline, CDR1 is MNHNY, CDR2 SVGAGI (reference sequence). CDR3 sequence: CASRQFQAGELFF. CDR3 coding DNA: TGTGCCAGCAGACAGTTCCAGGCCGGGGAGCTGTTTTTT.

This chain links TRBV29-1 with TRBJ2-3, with 7 bases identical to TRBD1. V was clipped by 2 bases and J by 4 bases; unmatched bases: 3. Germline V lookup: CDR1 SQVTM, CDR2 ANQGSEA. This CDR3 is built from 13 residues. The CDR3 DNA follows: TGCAGCGTTGAACCTACAGGGGCAGATACGCAGTATTTT. Translation: CSVEPTGADTQYF.

This clonotype showed up many times. The V gene is TRBV20-1, the J gene TRBJ2-7; TRBD1 aligns across 8 bases. The CDR3 has 14 amino acids. Losses at the gene ends were 4 bases for V and 1 base for J; bases not matched to a gene: 6. Germline values: CDR1 DFQATT, CDR2 SNEGSKA (reference sequence). In DNA form, the CDR3 reads TGCAGTGCTATAGACAGGGGAATATCCTACGAGCAGTACTTC. Translating gives CSAIDRGISYEQYF.

This clonotype was seen more than once but under ten times. V and J are TRBV12-3 or TRBV12-4 and TRBJ2-1, with D perhaps TRBD1 (6 bases). This CDR3 spans 16 amino acids. With 6 bases removed from V and 7 bases from J, the gap between germline ends came to 22 bases. The CDR3 DNA follows: TGTGCCAGCAGGAGAGCCCAGGGGAAGTGGCGGAATGAGCAGTTCTTC. Translated, it gives CASRRAQGKWRNEQFF.

This clonotype showed up just a few times. The chain is built from TRBV7-2 and TRBJ2-1; D may be TRBD2 (5 bases). V shed 8 bases and J shed 8 bases, with 16 bases lying between them. CDR3 size: 13 residues. Per the germline V gene, CDR1 is SGHTA and CDR2 is FQGNSA. The CDR3 loop is CASGWLAQDEQFF. The CDR3 DNA reads as TGTGCCAGCGGCTGGCTAGCTCAGGATGAGCAGTTCTTC.

This chain links TRBV9 with TRBJ1-2; weak D call: TRBD1 (6 bases). V dropped 4 bases and J dropped 8 bases, with 21 bases sitting between them. This CDR3 spans 15 amino acids. Germline V gene lookup returns CDR1 SGDLS and CDR2 YYNGEE. Here the CDR3 reads CASSPMAGGQLGYTF. CDR3 nucleotide sequence: TGTGCCAGCAGCCCCATGGCTGGGGGCCAGTTAGGCTACACCTTC.

About this clonotype: This may come from a read error, since a much larger clone is one base off. The V and J genes are TRBV12-3 or TRBV12-4 and TRBJ2-4; D uncertain. V was clipped by 4 bases and J by 2 bases, with 12 bases between them. The length of the CDR3 is 15 residues. This chain's CDR3 is CASSWSSASKNIQYF. CDR3 nucleotide sequence: TGTGCCAGCAGTTGGAGTTCAGCCTCCAAAAACATTCAGTACTTC.